Sequencing of this T cell receptor beta chain was carried out in a study of T-cell reconstitution after alpha-beta-depleted transplantation in children (dated by TCRdb to about 2016). Notes on the research overall: Using TCR repertoire profiling, the study quantitatively followed how T-cell immune reconstitution unfolded in children after TCRalphabeta/CD19-depleted allogeneic hematopoietic cell transplantation.

V is clipped by 1 base and J by 8 bases, and the sequence between their germline boundaries is 21 bases long. For CDR1 and CDR2, the germline V gene (reference sequence) lists DFQATT and SNEGSKA. From cysteine to phenylalanine, the CDR3 is 16 amino acids long. The only DNA kept is the CDR3, 48 bases in frame from the first base. The protocol used for the library was PCR. Sequencing relied on an Illumina HiSeq 2500. TCR libraries were prepared with molecular barcoding, using unique molecular identifiers to normalize TCRbeta repertoire quantification. TCRdb cleaned the public reads at Q25 with fastp, built clones with MiXCR and kept in-frame beta chains. Rows merge per CDR3 protein into single entries with the most common DNA and genes. This sample lists about 340,000 distinct CDR3 sequences; about 9.4% were detected once. The ten largest clones add up to 2% to 3% of the sample. This clonotype appeared many times. The antigen it binds to is not known. No much larger clonotype is one base removed from it; base qualities were not supplied.

This sample comprised PBMCs from the stem cell graft donor, obtained from the stem cell graft. Recombination linked TRBV20-1 to TRBJ2-1; the D region possibly corresponds to TRBD1 (5 bases align). This sequence was found in a human donor who donated a stem cell graft to a child with acute lymphoblastic leukemia. The DNA sequence is as follows: TGCAGTGCTAGAGTTACAGGTCAAGGCACAATCTATGAGCAGTTCTTC. This gives the protein CSARVTGQGTIYEQFF.